The subject of this entry is one T cell receptor beta chain. The data derive from a study of control samples from healthy donors and cancer patients. Profiled with immunoSEQ multiplex PCR; TCRdb holds only in-frame clones, not every one. This sample has about 170,000 clones; 85% to 95% occur once, and the top ten carry roughly 3.9%. The length of the CDR3 is 14 residues. V was trimmed by 2 bases and J by 7 bases, leaving 14 bases between them. The germline CDR1 and CDR2 sequences are KGHSH and LQKENI. V and J are TRBV18 and TRBJ1-1; the D gene is possibly TRBD1 (6 bases). The TCR sequence derives from a woman aged 55 to 70 in good health. The sample taken for sequencing was blood. The CDR3 loop is CASSPVQGKNEAFF. CDR3 nucleotides: TGTGCCAGCTCACCAGTACAGGGCAAAAATGAAGCTTTCTTT.